These T cell receptor beta chains were read from a single sample in a study of cytomegalovirus exposure and HLA in healthy donors. Profiled with immunoSEQ multiplex PCR; TCRdb holds only in-frame clones, not every one. The repertoire holds some 150,000 clones, with roughly 83% as singletons. Sequenced: PBMCs. These TCRs come from a human donor in good health. Both conserved end residues are part of each CDR3.

v_gene,j_gene,CDR3aa
TRBV7-3,TRBJ2-3,CASSLTALAGGGDTQYF
TRBV6-1,TRBJ1-2,CASSEAGEDRLANYGYTF
TRBV19,TRBJ2-7,CASSGGQGAMYEQYF
TRBV27,TRBJ1-1,CASSQTGLEAFF
TRBV6-5,TRBJ2-7,CAARGVKAYEQYF
TRBV30,TRBJ2-3,CAWSRGTSGSDTQYF
TRBV27,TRBJ2-5,CASSLRRGVGETQYF
TRBV7-9,TRBJ2-3,CASSPRSGLTTTDTQYF
TRBV27,TRBJ2-7,CASSGGSSYEQYF
TRBV9,TRBJ2-5,CASSSGLAQETQYF
TRBV2,TRBJ2-7,CASSDRGILYEQYF
TRBV19,TRBJ1-2,CASSTDRRFYGYTF
TRBV13,TRBJ2-7,CASSSGGGEQYF
TRBV18,TRBJ2-7,CASSFQGGAYEQYF
TRBV5-1,TRBJ1-2,CASSSDSNYGYTF
TRBV19,TRBJ2-4,CASSRTERKNIQYF
TRBV19,TRBJ2-7,CASSAGTATYEQYF
TRBV4-1,TRBJ1-5,CASSQGLNSNQPQHF
TRBV29-1,TRBJ1-1,CSVGHMNTEAFF
TRBV10-1,TRBJ2-3,CASNGQVTDTQYF
TRBV27,TRBJ2-1,CASSLLGSGSSDEQFF
TRBV6-5,TRBJ2-7,CASSYGLAGDYEQYF
TRBV7-8,TRBJ2-1,CASSSGDTSGHEQFF
TRBV28,TRBJ2-3,CASSGRQYTDTQYF